The subject of this entry is one TCR beta chain. This record belongs to a study of blood T cell repertoires in COVID-19. About the study: Samples taken during acute and convalescent COVID-19 were collected in the United States, Italy and Spain.

This CDR3 region has 15 residues. CDR1 and CDR2 (germline): MNHEY, SVGAGI. V was cut by 8 bases and J by 6 bases, with 19 bases left in between. The protocol was immunoSEQ multiplex PCR, while the TCRdb copy is restricted to in-frame clones and leaves out a portion. The sample comprises about 330,000 clones, over 80% of which are singletons, and about 5% rests with the top ten. This study enrolled people aged 18 to 89 from under 25 US geographic areas. The chain combines TRBV6-5 with TRBJ2-2, with a tentative D call TRBD1 (6 bases). The sample was PBMCs or T cells enriched from blood (not recorded which). The clonotype originates from a man aged 25 to 45 who had recovered from COVID-19. The CDR3 nucleotides read TGTGCCAGCTTCCTGGGACATCCATGGGCCGGGGAGCTGTTTTTT. This sequence encodes CASFLGHPWAGELFF.